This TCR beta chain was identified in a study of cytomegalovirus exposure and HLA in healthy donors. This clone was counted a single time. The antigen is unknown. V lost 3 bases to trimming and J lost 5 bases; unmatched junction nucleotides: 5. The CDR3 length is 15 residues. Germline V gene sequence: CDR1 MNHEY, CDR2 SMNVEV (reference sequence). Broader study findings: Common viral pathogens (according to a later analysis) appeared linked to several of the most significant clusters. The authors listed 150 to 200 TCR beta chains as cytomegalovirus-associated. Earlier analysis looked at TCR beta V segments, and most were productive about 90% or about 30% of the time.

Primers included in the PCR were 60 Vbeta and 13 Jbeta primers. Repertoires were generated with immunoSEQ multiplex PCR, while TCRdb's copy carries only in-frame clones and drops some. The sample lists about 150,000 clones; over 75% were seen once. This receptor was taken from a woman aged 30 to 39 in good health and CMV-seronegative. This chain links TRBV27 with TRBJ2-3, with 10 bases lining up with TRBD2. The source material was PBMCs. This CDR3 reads CASSFLAGVKDTQYF. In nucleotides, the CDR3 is TGTGCCAGCAGTTTCCTAGCGGGAGTGAAAGATACGCAGTATTTT.